The clone carrying this TCR beta chain was recorded once. The antigen is unknown. CDR1 and CDR2 (germline): LNHDA, SQIVND (reference sequence). V shed 3 bases and J shed 7 bases, with 7 bases lying between them. This CDR3 contains 13 residues. The source of the sample is a study of vaccination and CD4 T cells after COVID-19. Described treatment: approximately 10-day PBMC culture with coronavirus spike peptide pools or control peptides (ViraFEST assay). Study-wide findings and caveats: Vaccine-specific clones in convalescent patients were spike mono-reactive in 304 of 307 cases. Median numbers of SARS-CoV-2-reactive clonotypes increased from around 20 to 38 (not a significant change).

Scientists ran DNA taken from cultured CD4+ T cells through the Oncomine TCR Beta short-read assay for sequencing. Genomic DNA was isolated from cultured CD4+ T cells. Using its own MiXCR run on the PCR reads, TCRdb lists one record per CDR3 protein. The table lists around 19,000 distinct CDR3 sequences, around 50% of them singletons. The rearrangement links TRBV19 to TRBJ2-6; D perhaps matches TRBD2 (5 bases). The clonotype was recovered from a human donor who had recovered from COVID-19. The material sequenced was CD4+ T cells from blood, cultured in vitro. Written as DNA, the CDR3 is TGTGCCAGTAGTATCTCGGGAGCCAACGTCCTGACTTTC. It codes for CASSISGANVLTF. The entire variable domain, with the rest obtained from reference TRBV19 and TRBJ2-6, is as follows: DGGITQSPKYLFRKEGQNVTLSCEQNLNHDAMYWYRQDPGQGLRLIYYSQIVNDFQKGDIAEGYSVSREKKESFPLTVTSAQKNPTAFYLCASSISGANVLTFGAGSRLTVL.